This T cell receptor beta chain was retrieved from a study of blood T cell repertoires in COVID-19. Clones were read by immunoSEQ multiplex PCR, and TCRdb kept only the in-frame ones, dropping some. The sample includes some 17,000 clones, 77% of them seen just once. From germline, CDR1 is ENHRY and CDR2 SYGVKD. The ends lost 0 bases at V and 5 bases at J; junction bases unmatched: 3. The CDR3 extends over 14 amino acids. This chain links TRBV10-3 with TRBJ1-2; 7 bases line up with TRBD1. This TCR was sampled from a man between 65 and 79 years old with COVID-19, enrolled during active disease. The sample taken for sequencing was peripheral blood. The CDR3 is CAISESRGQYGYTF. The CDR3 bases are TGTGCCATCAGTGAGTCGAGGGGGCAGTATGGCTACACCTTC.